Below are 8 T cell receptor beta chains sequenced from a single sample in a study of blood T cell repertoires in COVID-19. Some clones are missing from TCRdb's copy, which holds only in-frame ones; the method was immunoSEQ multiplex PCR. The table lists about 250,000 clones, roughly 91% of them singletons. The sample was PBMCs or T cells enriched from blood (not recorded which). These receptors all stem from a woman in her twenties or thirties with acute COVID-19.

This chain joins TRBV4-2 and TRBJ1-1; possible D gene TRBD1, 6 bases. The germline V gene encodes CDR1 LGHNA and CDR2 YNFKEQ. V lost 1 base, J lost 4 bases, and 19 bases lay in between. This CDR3 comprises 17 residues. The CDR3 sequence is CASSQGSGGDLGTEAFF. The CDR3 DNA follows: TGTGCCAGCAGCCAAGGTAGTGGGGGCGACTTGGGCACTGAAGCTTTCTTT.

The chain uses TRBV3-1 (or the pseudogene TRBV3-2) and TRBJ1-1; perhaps TRBD1 as D (5 bases). CDR1 is LGHDT and CDR2 is YNNKEL in the germline V gene (reference sequence). This CDR3 has 13 amino acids. Trimming removed 0 bases at V and 11 bases at J, with 13 bases between. The CDR3 loop reads CASSQDLAGTAFF. For the CDR3, the DNA is TGTGCCAGCAGCCAAGATTTGGCAGGGACTGCTTTCTTT.

This clone appeared a single time. J is TRBJ2-7 and V is TRBV11-3; D uncertain. V dropped 4 bases and J dropped 0 bases, with 10 bases sitting between them. The length of the CDR3 is 14 residues. Germline CDR1 is SGHNT and CDR2 is YENEEA. The CDR3 spells CASSSRLNSYEQYF. The CDR3 DNA reads TGTGCCAGCAGCTCCAGACTGAACTCCTACGAGCAGTACTTC. Using reference TRBV11-3 and TRBJ2-7 for the parts outside the CDR3, the full variable domain is EAGVVQSPRYKIIEKKQPVAFWCNPISGHNTLYWYLQNLGQGPELLIRYENEEAVDDSQLPKDRFSAERLKGVDSTLKIQPAELGDSAVYLCASSSRLNSYEQYFGPGTRLTVT.

CDR3 protein: CASSPWGRRGNYGYTF. CDR3 DNA: TGCGCCAGCAGCCCCTGGGGTAGGCGGGGGAACTATGGCTACACCTTC. The rearrangement joins TRBV4-1 to TRBJ1-2; possibly TRBD1 for D (5 bases). Germline V gives CDR1 MGHRA, CDR2 YSYEKL. The CDR3 is made up of 16 amino acids. Trimming stripped 4 bases from V and 2 bases from J, with 17 bases between.

The chain employs TRBV6-5 and TRBJ2-7, with D possibly TRBD1 on 5 matching bases. The CDR3 totals 15 residues. V dropped 3 bases and J dropped 5 bases, with 17 bases sitting between them. Looked up from germline, CDR1 is MNHEY and CDR2 is SVGAGI. The CDR3 spells CASSYRQRPFHEQYF. The CDR3 DNA sequence: TGTGCCAGCAGTTATCGACAGCGACCCTTCCACGAGCAGTACTTC.

This clone came up once. The gene calls are TRBV19 and TRBJ1-2, with a tentative D call TRBD1 (5 bases). V dropped 6 bases and J dropped 7 bases, with 24 bases sitting between them. Germline V CDR1 and CDR2: LNHDA, SQIVND (reference sequence). The CDR3 is 16 amino acids. CDR3 in DNA: TGTGCCAGTAGCTGGGAGGGACCGGATGCACGGGTTGGCTACACCTTC. Translation: CASSWEGPDARVGYTF. Full variable domain (remainder filled in from reference TRBV19 and TRBJ1-2): DGGITQSPKYLFRKEGQNVTLSCEQNLNHDAMYWYRQDPGQGLRLIYYSQIVNDFQKGDIAEGYSVSREKKESFPLTVTSAQKNPTAFYLCASSWEGPDARVGYTFGSGTRLTVV.

The V call is TRBV5-1, the J call TRBJ2-7; TRBD1 aligns across 7 bases. Germline V gene lookup returns CDR1 SGHRS and CDR2 YFSETQ. There are 13 residues in the CDR3. Germline trimming cut 5 bases from V and 2 bases from J; bases unmatched to any gene: 4. For the CDR3, the DNA is TGCGCCAGCAGTACGGGACAGACCTACGAGCAGTACTTC. This encodes CASSTGQTYEQYF.

The rearrangement links TRBV7-6 to TRBJ1-2; unclear D gene. The germline V gene encodes CDR1 SGHVS and CDR2 FNYEAQ. CDR3 size: 21 residues. V dropped 5 bases and J dropped 10 bases, with 41 bases sitting between them. The CDR3 loop reads CASSQNPPAPASQSHGPSYTF. The CDR3 region has the DNA TGTGCCAGCAGCCAGAATCCCCCTGCCCCCGCATCTCAGTCCCATGGGCCCTCCTACACCTTC. The full variable domain, rest sourced from reference TRBV7-6 and TRBJ1-2, is GAGVSQSPRYKVTKRGQDVALRCDPISGHVSLYWYRQALGQGPEFLTYFNYEAQQDKSGLPNDRFSAERPEGSISTLTIQRTEQRDSAMYRCASSQNPPAPASQSHGPSYTFGSGTRLTVV.